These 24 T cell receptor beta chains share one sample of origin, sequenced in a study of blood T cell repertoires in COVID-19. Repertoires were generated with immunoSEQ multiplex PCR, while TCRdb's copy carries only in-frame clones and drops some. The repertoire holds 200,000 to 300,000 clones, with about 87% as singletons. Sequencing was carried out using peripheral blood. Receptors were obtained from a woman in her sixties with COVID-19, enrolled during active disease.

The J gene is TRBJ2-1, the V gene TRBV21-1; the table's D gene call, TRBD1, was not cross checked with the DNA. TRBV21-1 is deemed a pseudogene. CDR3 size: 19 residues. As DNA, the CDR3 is TGTGCCAGCAGCAAAGCTCCCGACCCGGGACATAGCTTCTACAATGAGCAGTTCTTC. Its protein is CASSKAPDPGHSFYNEQFF.

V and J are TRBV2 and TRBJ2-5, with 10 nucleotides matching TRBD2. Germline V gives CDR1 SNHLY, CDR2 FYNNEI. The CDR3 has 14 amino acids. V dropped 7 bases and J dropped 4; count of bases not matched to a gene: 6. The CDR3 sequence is CASTGAGGIETQYF. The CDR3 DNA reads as TGTGCCAGCACAGGAGCGGGAGGGATAGAGACCCAGTACTTC.

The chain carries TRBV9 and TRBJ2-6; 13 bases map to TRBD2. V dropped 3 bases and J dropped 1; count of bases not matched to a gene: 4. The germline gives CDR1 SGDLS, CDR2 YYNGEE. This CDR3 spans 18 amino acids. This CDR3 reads CASSGAGLAGSGANVLTF. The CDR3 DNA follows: TGTGCCAGCAGCGGAGCGGGACTAGCGGGGTCTGGGGCCAACGTCCTGACTTTC.

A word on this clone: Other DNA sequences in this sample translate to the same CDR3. The CDR3 region is CASSLGLPNTGELFF. The CDR3 nucleotides are TGTGCCAGCAGCTTAGGTCTACCAAACACCGGGGAGCTGTTTTTT. The chain combines TRBV11-2 with TRBJ2-2, with no clear D. The germline V gene encodes CDR1 SGHAT and CDR2 FQNNGV. The CDR3 totals 15 residues. The ends were cut back, 1 base at V and 2 bases at J, with 8 bases in the middle.

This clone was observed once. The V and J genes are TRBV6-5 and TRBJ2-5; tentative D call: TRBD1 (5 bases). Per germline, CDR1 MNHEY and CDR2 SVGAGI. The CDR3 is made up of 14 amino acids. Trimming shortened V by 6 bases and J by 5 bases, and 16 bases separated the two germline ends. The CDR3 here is CASSPKGLGETQYF. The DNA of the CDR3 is TGTGCCAGCAGCCCCAAGGGGCTGGGGGAGACCCAGTACTTC.

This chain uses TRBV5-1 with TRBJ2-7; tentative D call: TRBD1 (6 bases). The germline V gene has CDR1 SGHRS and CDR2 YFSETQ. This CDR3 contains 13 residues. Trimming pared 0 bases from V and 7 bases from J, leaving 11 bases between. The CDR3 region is CASSLGGTGEQYF. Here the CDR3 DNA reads TGCGCCAGCAGCTTGGGGGGTACAGGGGAGCAGTACTTC. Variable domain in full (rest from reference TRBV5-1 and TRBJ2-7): KAGVTQTPRYLIKTRGQQVTLSCSPISGHRSVSWYQQTPGQGLQFLFEYFSETQRNKGNFPGRFSGRQFSNSRSEMNVSTLELGDSALYLCASSLGGTGEQYFGPGTRLTVT.

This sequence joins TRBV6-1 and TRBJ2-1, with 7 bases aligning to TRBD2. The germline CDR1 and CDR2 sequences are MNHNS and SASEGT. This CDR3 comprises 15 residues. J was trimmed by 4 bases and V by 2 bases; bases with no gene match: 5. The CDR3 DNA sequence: TGTGCCAGCAGTGAACAGTGGGGGGGATACAATGAGCAGTTCTTC. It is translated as CASSEQWGGYNEQFF.

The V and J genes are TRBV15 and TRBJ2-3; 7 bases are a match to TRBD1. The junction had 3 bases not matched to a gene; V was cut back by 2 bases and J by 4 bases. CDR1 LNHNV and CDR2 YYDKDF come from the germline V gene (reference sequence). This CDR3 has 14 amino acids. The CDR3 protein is CATSRPTGADTQYF. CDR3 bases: TGTGCCACCAGCAGACCTACAGGGGCAGATACGCAGTATTTT. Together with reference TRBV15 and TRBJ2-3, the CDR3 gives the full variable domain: DAMVIQNPRYQVTQFGKPVTLSCSQTLNHNVMYWYQQKSSQAPKLLFHYYDKDFNNEADTPDNFQSRRPNTSFCFLDIRSPGLGDTAMYLCATSRPTGADTQYFGPGTRLTVL.

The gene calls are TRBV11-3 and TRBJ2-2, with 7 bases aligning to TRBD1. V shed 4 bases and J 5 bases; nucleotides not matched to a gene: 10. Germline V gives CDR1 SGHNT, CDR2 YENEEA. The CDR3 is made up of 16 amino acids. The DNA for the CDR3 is TGTGCCAGCAGCTCTGTGAAGACAGGGCAAACCGGGGAGCTGTTTTTT. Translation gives CASSSVKTGQTGELFF.

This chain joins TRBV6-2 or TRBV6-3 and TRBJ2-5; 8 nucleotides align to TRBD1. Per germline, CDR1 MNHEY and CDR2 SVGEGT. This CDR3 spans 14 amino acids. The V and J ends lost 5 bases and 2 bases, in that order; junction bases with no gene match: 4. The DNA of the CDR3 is TGTGCCAGCAGTGTGGACAGGGCACAAGAGACCCAGTACTTC. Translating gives CASSVDRAQETQYF.

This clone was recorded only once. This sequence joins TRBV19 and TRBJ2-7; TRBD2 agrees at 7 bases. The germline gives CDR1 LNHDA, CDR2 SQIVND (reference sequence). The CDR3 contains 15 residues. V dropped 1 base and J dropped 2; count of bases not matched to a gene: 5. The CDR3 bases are TGTGCCAGTAGTATAGGGTTCCGGGGGGCCTACGAGCAGTACTTC. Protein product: CASSIGFRGAYEQYF. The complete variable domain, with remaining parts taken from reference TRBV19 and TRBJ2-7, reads DGGITQSPKYLFRKEGQNVTLSCEQNLNHDAMYWYRQDPGQGLRLIYYSQIVNDFQKGDIAEGYSVSREKKESFPLTVTSAQKNPTAFYLCASSIGFRGAYEQYFGPGTRLTVT.

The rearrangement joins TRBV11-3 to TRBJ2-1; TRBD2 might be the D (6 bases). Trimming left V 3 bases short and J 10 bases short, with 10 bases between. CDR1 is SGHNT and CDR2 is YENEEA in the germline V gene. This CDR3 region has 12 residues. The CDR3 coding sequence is TGTGCCAGCAGCTTGACTGGGGGGGAGCAGTTCTTC. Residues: CASSLTGGEQFF.

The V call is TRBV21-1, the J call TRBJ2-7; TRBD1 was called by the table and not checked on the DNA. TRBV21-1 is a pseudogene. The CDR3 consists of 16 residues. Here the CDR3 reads CASSKKGQKEAYEQYF. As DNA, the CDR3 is TGTGCCAGCAGCAAAAAGGGGCAGAAGGAAGCCTACGAGCAGTACTTC.

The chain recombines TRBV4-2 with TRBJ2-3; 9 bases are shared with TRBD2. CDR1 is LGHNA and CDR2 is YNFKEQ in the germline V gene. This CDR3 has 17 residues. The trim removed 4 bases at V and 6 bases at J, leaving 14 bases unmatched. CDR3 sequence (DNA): TGTGCCAGCAGCCGGGGGAGGTCTAGCGGGATTGCCGATACGCAGTATTTT. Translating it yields CASSRGRSSGIADTQYF.

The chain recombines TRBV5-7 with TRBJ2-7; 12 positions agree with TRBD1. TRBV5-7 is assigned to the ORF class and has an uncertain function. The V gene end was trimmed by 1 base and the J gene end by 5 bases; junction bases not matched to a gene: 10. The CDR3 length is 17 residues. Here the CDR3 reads CASSLCRLGTGGNEQYF. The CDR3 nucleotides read TGTGCCAGCAGCTTGTGCCGTTTGGGGACAGGGGGCAACGAGCAGTACTTC.

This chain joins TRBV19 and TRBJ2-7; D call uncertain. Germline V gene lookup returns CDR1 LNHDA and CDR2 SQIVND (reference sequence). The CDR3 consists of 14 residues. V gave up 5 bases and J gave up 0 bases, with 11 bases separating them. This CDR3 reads CASSLTTYSYEQYF. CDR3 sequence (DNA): TGTGCCAGTAGTCTTACTACCTACTCCTACGAGCAGTACTTC.

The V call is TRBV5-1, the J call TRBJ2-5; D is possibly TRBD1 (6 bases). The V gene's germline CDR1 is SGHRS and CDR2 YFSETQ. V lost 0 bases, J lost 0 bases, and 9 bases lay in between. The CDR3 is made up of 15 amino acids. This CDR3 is CASSLGTAYQETQYF. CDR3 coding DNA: TGCGCCAGCAGCTTGGGGACAGCGTACCAAGAGACCCAGTACTTC.

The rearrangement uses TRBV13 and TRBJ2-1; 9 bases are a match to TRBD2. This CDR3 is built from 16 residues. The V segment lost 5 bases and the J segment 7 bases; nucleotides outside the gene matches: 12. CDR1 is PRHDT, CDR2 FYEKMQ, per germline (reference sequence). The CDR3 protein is CASSPLAGGLQNEQFF. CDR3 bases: TGTGCCAGCAGCCCCCTGGCGGGAGGGCTCCAGAATGAGCAGTTCTTC.

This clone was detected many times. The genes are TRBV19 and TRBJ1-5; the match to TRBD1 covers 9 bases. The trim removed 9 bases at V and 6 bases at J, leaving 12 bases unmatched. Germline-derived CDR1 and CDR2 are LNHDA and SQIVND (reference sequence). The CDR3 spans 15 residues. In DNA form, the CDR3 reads TGTGCCAGCGATGTCGGACAGGGGCGAACTCAGCCCCAGCATTTT. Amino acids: CASDVGQGRTQPQHF. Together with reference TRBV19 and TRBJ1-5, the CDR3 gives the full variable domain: DGGITQSPKYLFRKEGQNVTLSCEQNLNHDAMYWYRQDPGQGLRLIYYSQIVNDFQKGDIAEGYSVSREKKESFPLTVTSAQKNPTAFYLCASDVGQGRTQPQHFGDGTRLSIL.

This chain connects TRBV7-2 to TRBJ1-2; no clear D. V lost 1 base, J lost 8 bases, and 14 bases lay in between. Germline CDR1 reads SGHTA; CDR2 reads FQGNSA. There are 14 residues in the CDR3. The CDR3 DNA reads TGTGCCAGCAGCTTAGTTGCAGGAAGTGTAGGCTACACCTTC. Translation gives CASSLVAGSVGYTF.

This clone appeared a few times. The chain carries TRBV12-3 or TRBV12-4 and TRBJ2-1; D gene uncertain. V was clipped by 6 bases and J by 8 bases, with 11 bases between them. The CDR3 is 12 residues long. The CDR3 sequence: CASSDDSYEQFF. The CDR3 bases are TGTGCCAGCAGCGACGATAGCTATGAGCAGTTCTTC.

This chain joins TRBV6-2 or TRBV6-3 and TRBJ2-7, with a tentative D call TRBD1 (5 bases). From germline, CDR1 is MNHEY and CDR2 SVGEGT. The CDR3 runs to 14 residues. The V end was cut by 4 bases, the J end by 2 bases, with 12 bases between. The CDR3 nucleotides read TGTGCCAGCAGTTTCTCCCAGGGCGCCTACGAGCAGTACTTC. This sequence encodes CASSFSQGAYEQYF.

This CDR3 reads CATSRDVAEQYF. CDR3 in DNA: TGTGCCACCAGCAGAGATGTAGCCGAGCAGTACTTC. V gene TRBV15 combines with J gene TRBJ2-7; D remains ambiguous. V was pared by 0 bases and J by 6 bases, with 6 bases between. The CDR3 runs 12 residues. Germline V gene lookup returns CDR1 LNHNV and CDR2 YYDKDF (reference sequence).

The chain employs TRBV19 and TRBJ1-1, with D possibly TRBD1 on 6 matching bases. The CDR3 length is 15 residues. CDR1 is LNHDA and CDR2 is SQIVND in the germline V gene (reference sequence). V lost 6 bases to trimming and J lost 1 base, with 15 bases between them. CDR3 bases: TGTGCCAGTAGCATCGCACAGGGTACGAACACTGAAGCTTTCTTT. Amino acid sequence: CASSIAQGTNTEAFF.